The 8 T cell receptor beta chains below come from one sample, sequenced in a study of cytomegalovirus exposure and HLA in healthy donors. The PCR had 60 Vbeta and 13 Jbeta primers. The protocol was immunoSEQ multiplex PCR, while the TCRdb copy is restricted to in-frame clones and leaves out a portion. Of tens of thousands of clones listed, 75% are singletons. Sequencing was performed on PBMCs. All receptors come from a woman between 35 and 50 years old in good health and CMV-seropositive.

This chain uses TRBV29-1 with TRBJ1-2, with D possibly being TRBD1 (5 bases). The germline V and J ends were trimmed by 6 bases and 2 bases, with 13 bases remaining between them. Germline CDR1 is SQVTM and CDR2 is ANQGSEA. The CDR3 has 13 amino acids. DNA for the CDR3: TGCAGCGTCCAGACAGCTCTCAACTATGGCTACACCTTC. This gives the protein CSVQTALNYGYTF.

This rearrangement joins TRBV9 to TRBJ2-7; D possibly corresponds to TRBD1 (5 bases). CDR3 length equals 13 residues. Germline loops: CDR1 SGDLS, CDR2 YYNGEE. V was trimmed by 0 bases and J by 6 bases, leaving 10 bases between them. CDR3 region: CASSVAQGGEQYF. The CDR3 DNA follows: TGTGCCAGCAGCGTAGCGCAGGGCGGCGAGCAGTACTTC.

The chain is built from TRBV5-8 and TRBJ1-4; no reliable D call. The ends were cut back, 1 base at V and 5 bases at J, with 6 bases in the middle. Germline CDR1 is SGHTS and CDR2 is YDEGEE. The length of the CDR3 is 13 residues. The chain's CDR3 is CASSLLRNEKLFF. CDR3 bases: TGTGCCAGCAGCTTGCTCAGAAATGAAAAACTGTTTTTT.

The sample holds a few counts of this clone. V and J are TRBV5-6 and TRBJ1-5; TRBD1 is a possible D gene (5 bases). This CDR3 is built from 16 residues. The V end lost 4 bases, the J end lost 6 bases, and 20 bases lay between the germline ends. CDR1 and CDR2 from the germline V gene are SGHDT and YYEEEE. Written as DNA, the CDR3 is TGTGCCAGCAGCCTCCGAATTTCAGGGAGGACTCAGCCCCAGCATTTT. Translating gives CASSLRISGRTQPQHF.

The chain has TRBV28 and TRBJ2-7, with a possible D match to TRBD2 (5 bases). V lost 3 bases to trimming and J lost 3 bases, with 12 bases between them. From germline, CDR1 is MDHEN and CDR2 SYDVKM. The CDR3 is 14 residues long. CDR3 residues: CASSFRAANYEQYF. The CDR3 DNA reads as TGTGCCAGCAGTTTCAGAGCGGCGAACTACGAGCAGTACTTC.

The chain employs TRBV2 and TRBJ2-2; 9 bases match TRBD1. The CDR3 sequence is 16 residues long. Unmatched junction bases numbered 4, after V lost 1 base and J lost 4 bases. Per the germline V gene, CDR1 is SNHLY and CDR2 is FYNNEI. The CDR3 coding sequence is TGTGCCAGCAGTGAAGGGACAGGGGTTACCACCGGGGAGCTGTTTTTT. Translating gives CASSEGTGVTTGELFF.

The sample holds a few counts of this clone. The chain uses TRBV18 and TRBJ2-6; D unresolved. The germline V and J ends were trimmed by 4 bases and 0 bases, with 16 bases remaining between them. CDR1 and CDR2 from the germline V gene are KGHSH and LQKENI. The length of the CDR3 is 18 residues. This CDR3 reads CASSQLQVESSGANVLTF. DNA for the CDR3: TGTGCCAGCTCACAGTTGCAGGTTGAAAGCTCTGGGGCCAACGTCCTGACTTTC.

The chain carries TRBV6-4 and TRBJ2-1, with TRBD2 identical over 12 bases. The ends lost 3 bases at V and 7 bases at J; junction bases unmatched: 4. This CDR3 is 15 amino acids long. Germline V lookup: CDR1 MRHNA, CDR2 SNTAGT. The CDR3 sequence is CASSESSGGGNEQFF. In nucleotides, the CDR3 is TGTGCCAGCAGTGAATCTAGCGGGGGGGGAAATGAGCAGTTCTTC.